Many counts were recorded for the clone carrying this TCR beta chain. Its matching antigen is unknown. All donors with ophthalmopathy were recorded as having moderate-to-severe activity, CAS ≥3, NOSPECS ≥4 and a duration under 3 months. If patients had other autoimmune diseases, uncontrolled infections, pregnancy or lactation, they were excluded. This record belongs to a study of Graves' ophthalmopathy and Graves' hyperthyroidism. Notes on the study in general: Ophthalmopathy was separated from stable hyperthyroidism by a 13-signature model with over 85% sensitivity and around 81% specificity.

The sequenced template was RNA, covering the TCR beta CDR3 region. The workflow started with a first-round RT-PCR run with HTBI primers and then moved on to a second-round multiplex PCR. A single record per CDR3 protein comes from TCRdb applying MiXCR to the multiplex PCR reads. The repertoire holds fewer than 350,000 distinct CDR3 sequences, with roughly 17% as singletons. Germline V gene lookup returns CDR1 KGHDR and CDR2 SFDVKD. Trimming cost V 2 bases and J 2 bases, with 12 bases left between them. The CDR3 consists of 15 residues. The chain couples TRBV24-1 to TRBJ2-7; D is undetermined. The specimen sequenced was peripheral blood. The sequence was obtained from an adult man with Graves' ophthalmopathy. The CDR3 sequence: CATSDSGRSAYEQYF. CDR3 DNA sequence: TGTGCCACCAGTGATTCAGGCAGGTCGGCCTACGAGCAGTACTTC.